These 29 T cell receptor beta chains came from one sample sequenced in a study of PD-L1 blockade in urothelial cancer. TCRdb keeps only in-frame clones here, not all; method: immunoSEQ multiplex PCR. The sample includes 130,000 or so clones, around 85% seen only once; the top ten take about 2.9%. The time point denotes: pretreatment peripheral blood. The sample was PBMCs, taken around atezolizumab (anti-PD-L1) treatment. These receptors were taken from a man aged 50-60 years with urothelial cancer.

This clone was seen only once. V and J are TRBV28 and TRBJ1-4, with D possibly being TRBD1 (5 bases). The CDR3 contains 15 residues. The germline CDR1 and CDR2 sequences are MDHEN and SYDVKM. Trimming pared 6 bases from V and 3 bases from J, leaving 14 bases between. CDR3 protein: CASRPRGEANEKLFF. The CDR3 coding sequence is TGTGCCAGCAGACCCCGGGGGGAAGCTAATGAAAAACTGTTTTTT.

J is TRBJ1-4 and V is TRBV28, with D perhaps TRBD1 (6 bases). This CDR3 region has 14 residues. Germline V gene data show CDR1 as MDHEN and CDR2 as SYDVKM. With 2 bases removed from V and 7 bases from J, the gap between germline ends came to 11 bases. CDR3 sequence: CASSLQGFGEKLFF. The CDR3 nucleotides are TGTGCCAGCAGTTTACAGGGGTTTGGTGAAAAACTGTTTTTT.

CDR3 sequence: CASTGGNQPQHF. As DNA, the CDR3 is TGTGCCAGTACAGGGGGCAATCAGCCCCAGCATTTT. The chain is built from TRBV19 and TRBJ1-5; TRBD1 is a possible D gene (6 bases). The CDR3 totals 12 residues. Looked up from germline, CDR1 is LNHDA and CDR2 is SQIVND (reference sequence). V was cut by 7 bases and J by 2 bases, with 6 bases left in between.

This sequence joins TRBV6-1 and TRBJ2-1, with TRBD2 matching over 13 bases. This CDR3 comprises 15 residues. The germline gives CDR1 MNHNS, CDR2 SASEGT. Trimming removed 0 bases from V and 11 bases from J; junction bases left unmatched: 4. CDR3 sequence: CASSEARTSGSKQFF. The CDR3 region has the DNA TGTGCCAGCAGTGAAGCTCGGACTAGCGGGAGTAAGCAGTTCTTC.

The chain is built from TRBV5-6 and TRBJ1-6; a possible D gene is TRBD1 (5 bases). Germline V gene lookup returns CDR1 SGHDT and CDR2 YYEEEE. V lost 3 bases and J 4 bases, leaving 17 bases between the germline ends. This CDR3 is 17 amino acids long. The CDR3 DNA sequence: TGTGCCAGCAGCTGGGGGGGATCCACAATTTATAATTCACCCCTCCACTTT. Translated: CASSWGGSTIYNSPLHF. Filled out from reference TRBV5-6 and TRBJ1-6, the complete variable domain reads DAGVTQSPTHLIKTRGQQVTLRCSPKSGHDTVSWYQQALGQGPQFIFQYYEEEERQRGNFPDRFSGHQFPNYSSELNVNALLLGDSALYLCASSWGGSTIYNSPLHFGNGTRLTVT.

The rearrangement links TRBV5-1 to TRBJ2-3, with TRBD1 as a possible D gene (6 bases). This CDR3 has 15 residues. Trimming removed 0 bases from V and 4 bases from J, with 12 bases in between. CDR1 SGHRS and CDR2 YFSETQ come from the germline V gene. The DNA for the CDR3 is TGCGCCAGCAGCTTGGATCCAGGGGCAGCAGATACGCAGTATTTT. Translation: CASSLDPGAADTQYF.

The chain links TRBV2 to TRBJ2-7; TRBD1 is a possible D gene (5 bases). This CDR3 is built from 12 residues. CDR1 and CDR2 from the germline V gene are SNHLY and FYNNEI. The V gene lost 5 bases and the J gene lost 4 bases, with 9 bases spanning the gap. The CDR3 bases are TGTGCCAGCAGTCTGACAGCGTACGAGCAGTACTTC. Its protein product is CASSLTAYEQYF.

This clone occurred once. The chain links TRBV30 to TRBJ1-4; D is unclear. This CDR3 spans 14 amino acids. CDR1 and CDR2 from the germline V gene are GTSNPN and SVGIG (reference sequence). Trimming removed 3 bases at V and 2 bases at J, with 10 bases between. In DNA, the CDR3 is TGTGCCTGGAGGTCGGCCGGGACTAATGAAAAACTGTTTTTT. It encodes CAWRSAGTNEKLFF. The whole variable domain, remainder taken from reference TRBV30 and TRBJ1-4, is SQTIHQWPATLVQPVGSPLSLECTVEGTSNPNLYWYRQAAGRGLQLLFYSVGIGQISSEVPQNLSASRPQDRQFILSSKKLLLSDSGFYLCAWRSAGTNEKLFFGSGTQLSVL.

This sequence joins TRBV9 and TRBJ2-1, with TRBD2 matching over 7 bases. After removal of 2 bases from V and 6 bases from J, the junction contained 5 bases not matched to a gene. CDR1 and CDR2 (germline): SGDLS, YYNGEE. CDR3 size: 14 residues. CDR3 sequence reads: CASSVLPGGNEQFF. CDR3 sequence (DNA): TGTGCCAGCAGCGTCCTCCCGGGAGGCAATGAGCAGTTCTTC.

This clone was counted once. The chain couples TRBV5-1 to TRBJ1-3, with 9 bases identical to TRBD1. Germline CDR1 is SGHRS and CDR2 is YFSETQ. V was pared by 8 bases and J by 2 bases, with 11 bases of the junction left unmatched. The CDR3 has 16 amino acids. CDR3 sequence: CASKQGALSTGNTIYF. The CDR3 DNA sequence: TGCGCCAGTAAACAGGGGGCCCTCTCTACTGGAAACACCATATATTTT.

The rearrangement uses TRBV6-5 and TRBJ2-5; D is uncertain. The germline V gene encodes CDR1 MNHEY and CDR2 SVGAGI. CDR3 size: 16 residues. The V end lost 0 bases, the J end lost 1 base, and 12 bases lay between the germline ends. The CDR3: CASSYSASGLQETQYF. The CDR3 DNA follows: TGTGCCAGCAGTTACTCCGCATCGGGTCTCCAAGAGACCCAGTACTTC.

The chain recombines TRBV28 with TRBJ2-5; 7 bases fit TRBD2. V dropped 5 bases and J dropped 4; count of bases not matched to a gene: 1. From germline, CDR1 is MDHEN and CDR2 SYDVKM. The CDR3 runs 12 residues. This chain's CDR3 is CASSTSVETQYF. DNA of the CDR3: TGTGCCAGCAGTACTAGCGTAGAGACCCAGTACTTC.

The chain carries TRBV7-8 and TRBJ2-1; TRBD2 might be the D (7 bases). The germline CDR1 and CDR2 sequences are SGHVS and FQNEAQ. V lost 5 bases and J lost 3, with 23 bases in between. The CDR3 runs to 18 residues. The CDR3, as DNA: TGTGCCAGCAGCACCCCCCCGGGGGCTGCGGGGGACTACAATGAGCAGTTCTTC. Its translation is CASSTPPGAAGDYNEQFF. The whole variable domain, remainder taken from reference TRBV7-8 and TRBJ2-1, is GAGVSQSPRYKVAKRGQDVALRCDPISGHVSLFWYQQALGQGPEFLTYFQNEAQLDKSGLPSDRFFAERPEGSVSTLKIQRTQQEDSAVYLCASSTPPGAAGDYNEQFFGPGTRLTVL.

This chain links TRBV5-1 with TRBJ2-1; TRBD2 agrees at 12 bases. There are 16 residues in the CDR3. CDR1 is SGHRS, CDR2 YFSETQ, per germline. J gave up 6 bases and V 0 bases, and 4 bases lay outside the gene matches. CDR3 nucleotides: TGCGCCAGCAGCTTGGATACTAGCGGGAGGTCCAATGAGCAGTTCTTC. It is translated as CASSLDTSGRSNEQFF.

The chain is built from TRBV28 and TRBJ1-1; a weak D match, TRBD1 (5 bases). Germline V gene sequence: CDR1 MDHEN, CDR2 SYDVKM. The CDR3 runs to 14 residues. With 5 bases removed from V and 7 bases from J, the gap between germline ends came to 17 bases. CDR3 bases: TGTGCCAGCAGTGCCAGCGACAGCCCTAATGAAGCTTTCTTT. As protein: CASSASDSPNEAFF.

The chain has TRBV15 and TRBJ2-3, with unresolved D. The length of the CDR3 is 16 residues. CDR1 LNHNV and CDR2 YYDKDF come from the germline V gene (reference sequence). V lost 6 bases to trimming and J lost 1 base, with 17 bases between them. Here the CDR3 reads CATRDTNSRGTDTQYF. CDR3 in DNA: TGTGCCACCAGGGATACGAACTCCCGGGGCACAGATACGCAGTATTTT. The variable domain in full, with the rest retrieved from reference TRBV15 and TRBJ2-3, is DAMVIQNPRYQVTQFGKPVTLSCSQTLNHNVMYWYQQKSSQAPKLLFHYYDKDFNNEADTPDNFQSRRPNTSFCFLDIRSPGLGDTAMYLCATRDTNSRGTDTQYFGPGTRLTVL.

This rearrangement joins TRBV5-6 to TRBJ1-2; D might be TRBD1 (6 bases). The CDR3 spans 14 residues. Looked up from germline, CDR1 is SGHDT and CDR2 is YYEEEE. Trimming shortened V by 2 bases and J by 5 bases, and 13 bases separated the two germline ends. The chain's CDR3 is CASSFGQIEYGYTF. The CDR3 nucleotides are TGTGCCAGCAGCTTTGGACAGATCGAGTATGGCTACACCTTC.

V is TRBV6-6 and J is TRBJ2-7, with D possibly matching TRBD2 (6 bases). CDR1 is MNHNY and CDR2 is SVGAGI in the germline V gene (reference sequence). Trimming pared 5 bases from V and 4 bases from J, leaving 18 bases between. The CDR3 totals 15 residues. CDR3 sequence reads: CASSPILTSRYEQYF. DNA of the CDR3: TGTGCCAGCAGTCCTATACTGACTAGTCGTTACGAGCAGTACTTC.

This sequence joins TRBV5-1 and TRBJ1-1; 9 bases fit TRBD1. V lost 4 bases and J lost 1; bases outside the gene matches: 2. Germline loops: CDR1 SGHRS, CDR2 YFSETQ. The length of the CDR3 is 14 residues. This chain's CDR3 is CASSPTGGNTEAFF. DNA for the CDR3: TGCGCCAGCAGCCCGACAGGGGGGAACACTGAAGCTTTCTTT.

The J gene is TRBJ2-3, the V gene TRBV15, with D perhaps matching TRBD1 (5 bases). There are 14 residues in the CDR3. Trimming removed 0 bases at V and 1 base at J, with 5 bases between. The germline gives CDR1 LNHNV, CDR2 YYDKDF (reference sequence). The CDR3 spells CATSRDRGTDTQYF. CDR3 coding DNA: TGTGCCACCAGCAGAGACAGGGGCACAGATACGCAGTATTTT.

The CDR3 reads CASSLALASSYEQYF. Here the CDR3 DNA reads TGTGCCAGCAGTTTAGCCCTAGCGAGCTCCTACGAGCAGTACTTC. This rearrangement joins TRBV28 to TRBJ2-7; TRBD2 might be the D (6 bases). CDR1 is MDHEN, CDR2 SYDVKM, per germline. The CDR3 runs 15 residues. V lost 2 bases and J 0 bases, leaving 11 bases between the germline ends.

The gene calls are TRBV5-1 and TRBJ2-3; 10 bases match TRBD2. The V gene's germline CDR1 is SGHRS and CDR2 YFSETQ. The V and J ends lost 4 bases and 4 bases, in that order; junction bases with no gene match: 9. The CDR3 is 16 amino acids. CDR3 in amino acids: CASSPGAGGPADTQYF. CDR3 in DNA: TGCGCCAGCAGCCCCGGAGCGGGAGGGCCAGCAGATACGCAGTATTTT.

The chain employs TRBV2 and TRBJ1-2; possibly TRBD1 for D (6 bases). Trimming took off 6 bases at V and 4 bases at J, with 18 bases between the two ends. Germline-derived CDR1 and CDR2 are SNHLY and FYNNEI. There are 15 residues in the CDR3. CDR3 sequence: CASRFSSTGFYGYTF. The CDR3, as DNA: TGTGCCAGCAGATTCTCCTCGACAGGATTCTATGGCTACACCTTC.

Here the CDR3 DNA reads TGTGCCAGCTCCCAAAGCGGGAGCACAGATACGCAGTATTTT. Its protein is CASSQSGSTDTQYF. The chain has TRBV18 and TRBJ2-3, with D possibly being TRBD2 (6 bases). Germline CDR1 is KGHSH and CDR2 is LQKENI. The CDR3 contains 14 residues. Trimming stripped 6 bases from V and 0 bases from J, with 10 bases between.

CDR3 in amino acids: CASSLSWGLAGRGTQYF. CDR3 nucleotide sequence: TGTGCCAGCAGTTTATCTTGGGGACTAGCGGGGAGGGGGACCCAGTACTTC. The chain combines TRBV27 with TRBJ2-5; 13 bases agree with TRBD2. The length of the CDR3 is 17 residues. The germline V gene has CDR1 MNHEY and CDR2 SMNVEV (reference sequence). The trim removed 0 bases at V and 7 bases at J, leaving 8 bases unmatched.

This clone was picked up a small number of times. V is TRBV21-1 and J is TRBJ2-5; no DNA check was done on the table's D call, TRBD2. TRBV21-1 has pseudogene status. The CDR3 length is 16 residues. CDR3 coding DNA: TGTGCCAGCAGCAAATTTATGTTCGGGGTAGGAGAGACCCAGTACTTC. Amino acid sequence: CASSKFMFGVGETQYF.

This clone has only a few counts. The CDR3 nucleotides are TGTGCCAGCAGCCGACCGGGGAACAATCAGCCCCAGCATTTT. Translating gives CASSRPGNNQPQHF. The J gene is TRBJ1-5, the V gene TRBV6-5; D unclear. Trimming left V 6 bases short and J 3 bases short, with 12 bases between. CDR3 length: 14 amino acids. Germline-derived CDR1 and CDR2 are MNHEY and SVGAGI.

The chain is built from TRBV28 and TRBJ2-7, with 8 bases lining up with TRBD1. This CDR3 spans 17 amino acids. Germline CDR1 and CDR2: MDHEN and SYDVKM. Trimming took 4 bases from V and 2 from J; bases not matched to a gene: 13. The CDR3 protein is CASSSSDLGQAPYEQYF. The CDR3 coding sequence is TGTGCCAGCAGTTCCTCAGATCTGGGACAGGCCCCCTACGAGCAGTACTTC.

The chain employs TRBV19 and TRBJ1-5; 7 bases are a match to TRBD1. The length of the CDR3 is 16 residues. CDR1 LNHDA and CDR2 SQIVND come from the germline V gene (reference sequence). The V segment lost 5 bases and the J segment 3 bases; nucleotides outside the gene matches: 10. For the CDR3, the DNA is TGTGCCAGTAGTTTACCGACAGGGCCCTACAATCAGCCCCAGCATTTT. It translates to CASSLPTGPYNQPQHF.